This T cell receptor beta chain was profiled in a study of T cell repertoires in cytomegalovirus infection. Study conclusions and caveats: In two of eight donors, the top clonotype was HLA-C-restricted CMV-specific.

CDR1 is SGHTA, CDR2 FQGNSA, per germline. This CDR3 has 16 amino acids. V was shortened by 5 bases and J by 6 bases, with 17 bases between the two germline ends. TCRdb reanalysed the reads using MiXCR and keeps one entry per CDR3 protein. The data show about 770,000 distinct CDR3 sequences, about 27% seen once. In this sample, this clonotype turned up many times. The antigen remains unidentified. This chain uses TRBV7-2 with TRBJ1-6, with D possibly TRBD1 on 6 matching bases. This TCR came from a human donor in good health (CMV status not recorded). Some clones in this sample may be carry-over from other donors' samples. The sequencing used cultured CD8+ T cells from PBMCs, collected from culture after CMV antigen stimulation. CDR3 bases: TGTGCCAGCAGCCCCCTCGGAGGGGGTCTTAATTCACCCCTCCACTTT. Its protein is CASSPLGGGLNSPLHF.